Here is one TCR beta chain with its context. These data originate in a study of shared clonotypes between healthy human individuals. CD45RO-negative cells were positively selected for CCR7, leaving out terminally differentiated effector memory CD45RA+ cells. The assay was immunoSEQ multiplex PCR, and TCRdb's table has in-frame clones only and misses some. This table has about 2.1 million clones, more than 85% appearing once. CDR1 LNHNV and CDR2 YYDKDF come from the germline V gene (reference sequence). Trimming cost V 1 base and J 5 bases, with 9 bases left between them. There are 14 residues in the CDR3.

The sequencing input was naive CD8+ T cells from PBMCs. This chain uses TRBV15 with TRBJ2-1; D remains unclear. The origin of this receptor is a man aged 18-30 years in good health. Some clones in this sample may be carry-over from other donors' samples. The CDR3 sequence is CATSRGGSDNEQFF. The CDR3 nucleotides are TGTGCCACCAGCAGAGGAGGCAGTGACAATGAGCAGTTCTTC.